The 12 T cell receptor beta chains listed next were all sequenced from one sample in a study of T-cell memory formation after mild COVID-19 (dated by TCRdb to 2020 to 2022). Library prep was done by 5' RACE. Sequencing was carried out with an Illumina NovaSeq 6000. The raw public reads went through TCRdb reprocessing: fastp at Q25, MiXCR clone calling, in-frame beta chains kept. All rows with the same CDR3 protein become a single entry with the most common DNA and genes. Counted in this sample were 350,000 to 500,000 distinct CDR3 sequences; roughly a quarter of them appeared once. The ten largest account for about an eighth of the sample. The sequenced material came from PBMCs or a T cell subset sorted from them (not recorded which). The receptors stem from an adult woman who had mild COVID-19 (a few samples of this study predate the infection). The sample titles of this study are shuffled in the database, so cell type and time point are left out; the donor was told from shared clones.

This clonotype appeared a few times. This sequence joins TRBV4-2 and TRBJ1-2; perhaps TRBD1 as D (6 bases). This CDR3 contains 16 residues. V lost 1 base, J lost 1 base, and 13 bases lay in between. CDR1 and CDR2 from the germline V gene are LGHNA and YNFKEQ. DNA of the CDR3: TGTGCCAGCAGCCAAGTCGATAGCAGGGGTAACTATGGCTACACCTTC. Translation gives CASSQVDSRGNYGYTF.

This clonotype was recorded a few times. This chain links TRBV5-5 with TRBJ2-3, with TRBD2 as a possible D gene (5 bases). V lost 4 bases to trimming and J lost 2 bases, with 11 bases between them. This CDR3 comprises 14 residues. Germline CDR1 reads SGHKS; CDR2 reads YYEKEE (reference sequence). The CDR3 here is CASSPGRDTDTQYF. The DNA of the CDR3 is TGTGCCAGCAGCCCTGGGAGAGACACAGATACGCAGTATTTT.

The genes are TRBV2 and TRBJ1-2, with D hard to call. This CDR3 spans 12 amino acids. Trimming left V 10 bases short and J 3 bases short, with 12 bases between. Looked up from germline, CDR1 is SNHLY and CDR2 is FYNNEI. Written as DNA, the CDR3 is TGTGCCATCACTAGACAAGACTATGGCTACACCTTC. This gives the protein CAITRQDYGYTF. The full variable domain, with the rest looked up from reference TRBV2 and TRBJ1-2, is EPEVTQTPSHQVTQMGQEVILRCVPISNHLYFYWYRQILGQKVEFLVSFYNNEISEKSEIFDDQFSVERPDGSNFTLKIRSTKLEDSAMYFCAITRQDYGYTFGSGTRLTVV.

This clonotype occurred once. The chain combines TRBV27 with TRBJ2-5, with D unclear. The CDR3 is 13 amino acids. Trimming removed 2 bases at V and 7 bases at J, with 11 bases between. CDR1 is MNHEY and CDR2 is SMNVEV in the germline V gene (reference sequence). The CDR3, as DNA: TGTGCCAGCAGTTTAGGCAGGCTCGGGACCCAGTACTTC. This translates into CASSLGRLGTQYF.

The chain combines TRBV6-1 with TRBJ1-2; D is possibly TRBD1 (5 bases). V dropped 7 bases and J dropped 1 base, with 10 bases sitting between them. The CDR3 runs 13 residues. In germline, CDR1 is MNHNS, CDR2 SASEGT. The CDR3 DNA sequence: TGTGCCAGCAATGAGGGACTTAACTATGGCTACACCTTC. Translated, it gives CASNEGLNYGYTF.

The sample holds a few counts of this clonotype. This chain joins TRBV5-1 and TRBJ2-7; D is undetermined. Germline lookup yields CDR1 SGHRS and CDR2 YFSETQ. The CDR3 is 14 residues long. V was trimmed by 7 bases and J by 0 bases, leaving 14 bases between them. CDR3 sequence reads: CASSGRANSYEQYF. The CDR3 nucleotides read TGCGCCAGCTCGGGCCGTGCTAACTCCTACGAGCAGTACTTC.

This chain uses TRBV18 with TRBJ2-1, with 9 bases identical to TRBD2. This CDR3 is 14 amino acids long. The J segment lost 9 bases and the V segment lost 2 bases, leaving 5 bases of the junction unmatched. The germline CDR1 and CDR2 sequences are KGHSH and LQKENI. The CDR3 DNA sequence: TGTGCCAGCTCACCAGCGGGAGGGCTCACTGAGCAGTTCTTC. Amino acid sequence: CASSPAGGLTEQFF.

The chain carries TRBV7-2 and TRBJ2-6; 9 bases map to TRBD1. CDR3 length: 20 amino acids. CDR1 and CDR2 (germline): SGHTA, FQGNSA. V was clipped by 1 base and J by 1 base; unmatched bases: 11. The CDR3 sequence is CASSLVVSAQGASGANVLTF. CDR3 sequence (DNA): TGTGCCAGCAGCTTAGTAGTTTCAGCACAGGGGGCGTCTGGGGCCAACGTCCTGACTTTC.

The CDR3 sequence: CATSDPSGRSTDTQYF. Here the CDR3 DNA reads TGTGCCACCAGTGATCCTAGCGGGAGGAGCACAGATACGCAGTATTTT. The gene calls are TRBV24-1 and TRBJ2-3, with 11 bases identical to TRBD2. In germline, CDR1 is KGHDR, CDR2 SFDVKD. The CDR3 is 16 residues long. The V segment lost 3 bases and the J segment 0 bases; nucleotides outside the gene matches: 1.

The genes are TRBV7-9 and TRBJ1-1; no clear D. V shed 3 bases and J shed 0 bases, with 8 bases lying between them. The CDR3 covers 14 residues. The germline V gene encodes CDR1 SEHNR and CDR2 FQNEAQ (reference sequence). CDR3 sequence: CASSLELMNTEAFF. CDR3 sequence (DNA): TGTGCCAGCAGCTTGGAGCTCATGAACACTGAAGCTTTCTTT.

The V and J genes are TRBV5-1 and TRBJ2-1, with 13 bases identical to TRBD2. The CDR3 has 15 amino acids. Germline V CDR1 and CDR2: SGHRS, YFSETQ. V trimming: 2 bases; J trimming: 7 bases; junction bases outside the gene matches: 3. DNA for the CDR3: TGCGCCAGCAGCTTACTAGCGGGGGGGATGAATGAGCAGTTCTTC. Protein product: CASSLLAGGMNEQFF.

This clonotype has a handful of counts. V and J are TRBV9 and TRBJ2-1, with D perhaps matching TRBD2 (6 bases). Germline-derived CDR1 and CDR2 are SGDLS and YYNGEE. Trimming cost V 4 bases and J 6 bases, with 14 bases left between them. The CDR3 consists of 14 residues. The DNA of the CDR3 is TGTGCCAGCAGCCCGGGGACTCCCGGCAATGAGCAGTTCTTC. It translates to CASSPGTPGNEQFF.